The 16 T cell receptor beta chains below all came from one sample that was sequenced in a study of CD8+CD57+ T cells in acquired aplastic anemia. Genomic DNA acted as the template from which TCR beta VDJ combination and CDR3 sequence profiling were carried out. TCRdb ran MiXCR on the reads and lists one entry per CDR3 protein. This table has 200,000 or so distinct CDR3 sequences, 64% appearing once. The sequenced material came from sorted CD4+, CD8+, or CD8+CD57+ T cells (not recorded which) from PBMCs. The receptors originated from a human donor with severe aplastic anemia or a healthy control (not recorded which).

This clonotype was counted between two and nine times. This chain joins TRBV24-1 and TRBJ2-2; D ambiguous. Trimming cost V 4 bases and J 7 bases, with 9 bases left between them. This CDR3 is built from 13 residues. Germline loops: CDR1 KGHDR, CDR2 SFDVKD. The CDR3 loop reads CATSEYFDGELFF. CDR3 DNA: TGTGCCACCAGTGAGTACTTCGACGGGGAGCTGTTTTTT.

This clonotype was recorded many times. The genes are TRBV19 and TRBJ2-1; 12 positions match TRBD2. This CDR3 has 16 residues. V shed 4 bases, J shed 6 bases, and the junction held 7 bases outside the gene matches. Germline V gives CDR1 LNHDA, CDR2 SQIVND (reference sequence). In DNA form, the CDR3 reads TGTGCCAGTAGTACCCTAGCGGGGGGGCTTTTCAATGAGCAGTTCTTC. Residues: CASSTLAGGLFNEQFF.

CDR3 coding DNA: TGTGCCAGCAGCTTCTTGCCCGGAGGCGATAATTCACCCCTCCACTTT. It yields the protein CASSFLPGGDNSPLHF. V and J are TRBV11-2 and TRBJ1-6, with D hard to call. With 3 bases removed from V and 5 bases from J, the gap between germline ends came to 14 bases. This CDR3 spans 16 amino acids. Looked up from germline, CDR1 is SGHAT and CDR2 is FQNNGV.

This clonotype was seen a few times. The chain is built from TRBV20-1 and TRBJ2-1; 9 positions agree with TRBD2. Germline CDR1 DFQATT, CDR2 SNEGSKA (reference sequence). The CDR3 loop spans 14 amino acids. Trimming at V came to 3 bases and at J to 5 bases, leaving 5 bases not matched to a gene. In nucleotides, the CDR3 is TGCAGTGCTAGGGGCGGGAGGGCCGACAATGAGCAGTTCTTC. Translating gives CSARGGRADNEQFF.

The chain has TRBV19 and TRBJ2-3, with a tentative D call TRBD1 (5 bases). CDR1 and CDR2 from the germline V gene are LNHDA and SQIVND (reference sequence). V was cut by 9 bases and J by 0 bases, with 16 bases left in between. The CDR3 spans 15 residues. The CDR3 region is CASSGIALSTDTQYF. In DNA form, the CDR3 reads TGTGCCAGCTCAGGGATAGCCCTCAGCACAGATACGCAGTATTTT. Full variable domain (remainder filled in from reference TRBV19 and TRBJ2-3): DGGITQSPKYLFRKEGQNVTLSCEQNLNHDAMYWYRQDPGQGLRLIYYSQIVNDFQKGDIAEGYSVSREKKESFPLTVTSAQKNPTAFYLCASSGIALSTDTQYFGPGTRLTVL.

This clonotype was observed once. This chain links TRBV7-8 with TRBJ2-3, with 12 positions matching TRBD2. Germline trimming cut 1 base from V and 11 bases from J; bases unmatched to any gene: 10. The germline CDR1 and CDR2 sequences are SGHVS and FQNEAQ. The CDR3 is 16 residues long. DNA of the CDR3: TGTGCCAGCAGCTTAGGACTAGCGGGAGCGGGACGGGGGCAGTATTTT. Amino acids: CASSLGLAGAGRGQYF.

This clonotype was observed at least ten times. This chain joins TRBV13 and TRBJ2-1; 9 bases agree with TRBD1. The CDR3 covers 15 residues. Germline CDR1 is PRHDT and CDR2 is FYEKMQ (reference sequence). J was trimmed by 5 bases and V by 6 bases; bases with no gene match: 8. The CDR3, as DNA: TGTGCCAGCAGGAACGGCGACAGGGGGGACAATGAGCAGTTCTTC. This codes for CASRNGDRGDNEQFF.

The chain employs TRBV4-1 and TRBJ1-6; 7 bases align to TRBD1. Germline V gives CDR1 MGHRA, CDR2 YSYEKL. V trimming: 1 base; J trimming: 9 bases; junction bases outside the gene matches: 6. This CDR3 comprises 15 residues. CDR3 loop: CASSQGQGLISPLHF. The DNA for the CDR3 is TGCGCCAGCAGCCAAGGACAGGGTTTGATTTCACCCCTCCACTTT.

The rearrangement joins TRBV20-1 to TRBJ2-7; 10 bases are shared with TRBD1. CDR1 is DFQATT, CDR2 SNEGSKA, per germline (reference sequence). V lost 5 bases and J lost 1; bases outside the gene matches: 2. The CDR3 sequence is 13 residues long. The CDR3 DNA reads as TGCAGTGCTGGGACAGGGGCGTCCTACGAGCAGTACTTC. Translating gives CSAGTGASYEQYF.

The V and J genes are TRBV10-1 and TRBJ2-1; weak D call: TRBD1 (6 bases). This CDR3 spans 13 amino acids. Germline values: CDR1 WNHNN, CDR2 SYGVQD (reference sequence). Trimming removed 2 bases at V and 8 bases at J, with 10 bases between. CDR3 protein: CASSEPEGDEQFF. As DNA, the CDR3 is TGCGCCAGCAGTGAGCCCGAGGGGGATGAGCAGTTCTTC.

The chain recombines TRBV20-1 with TRBJ1-2, with D hard to call. V shed 3 bases and J shed 6 bases, with 14 bases lying between them. Germline V gives CDR1 DFQATT, CDR2 SNEGSKA (reference sequence). The CDR3 covers 13 residues. CDR3 nucleotides: TGCAGTGCTAGTCCCGGGGATGAGAATGGCTACACCTTC. It yields the protein CSASPGDENGYTF.

This clonotype has a count of ten or more. This chain joins TRBV5-4 and TRBJ2-3; 7 bases are shared with TRBD2. Trimming cost V 7 bases and J 1 base; bases outside gene matches: 6. Germline assignment: CDR1 SGHNT and CDR2 YYREEE (reference sequence). CDR3 length: 14 residues. The CDR3 sequence is CASGGGGGTDTQYF. The CDR3 coding sequence is TGTGCCAGCGGTGGGGGGGGAGGCACAGATACGCAGTATTTT.

This sequence joins TRBV7-3 and TRBJ2-1; no definite D call. This CDR3 contains 13 residues. Germline assignment: CDR1 SGHTA and CDR2 FQGTGA. Trimming took off 4 bases at V and 7 bases at J, with 11 bases between the two ends. The CDR3 here is CASSWVVGNEQFF. The CDR3 region has the DNA TGTGCCAGCAGCTGGGTGGTGGGGAATGAGCAGTTCTTC.

The chain employs TRBV2 and TRBJ2-7; the match to TRBD1 covers 7 bases. CDR3 length equals 15 residues. The V segment lost 4 bases and the J segment 6 bases; nucleotides outside the gene matches: 12. Germline V gene sequence: CDR1 SNHLY, CDR2 FYNNEI. The CDR3 region is CASSGGFLGGGEQYF. The CDR3 nucleotides are TGTGCCAGCAGTGGTGGTTTTTTAGGGGGCGGCGAGCAGTACTTC.

This sequence joins TRBV2 and TRBJ2-7, with D tentatively TRBD1 (5 bases). The germline gives CDR1 SNHLY, CDR2 FYNNEI. The CDR3 spans 17 residues. The germline V and J ends were trimmed by 6 bases and 2 bases, with 23 bases remaining between them. The chain's CDR3 is CASSSRRKGVLPYEQYF. The CDR3 nucleotides are TGTGCCAGCAGCAGTCGGCGGAAAGGGGTCCTGCCCTACGAGCAGTACTTC. The entire variable domain, with the rest obtained from reference TRBV2 and TRBJ2-7, is as follows: EPEVTQTPSHQVTQMGQEVILRCVPISNHLYFYWYRQILGQKVEFLVSFYNNEISEKSEIFDDQFSVERPDGSNFTLKIRSTKLEDSAMYFCASSSRRKGVLPYEQYFGPGTRLTVT.

This clonotype was counted at least ten times. The V gene is TRBV5-8, the J gene TRBJ1-2; TRBD1 aligns across 8 bases. Germline CDR1 and CDR2: SGHTS and YDEGEE. J lost 5 bases, V lost 3 bases, and 6 bases had no gene match. The length of the CDR3 is 14 residues. CDR3 DNA sequence: TGTGCCAGCAGCTGGGGGACAGGTTCTTATGGCTACACCTTC. Protein product: CASSWGTGSYGYTF.